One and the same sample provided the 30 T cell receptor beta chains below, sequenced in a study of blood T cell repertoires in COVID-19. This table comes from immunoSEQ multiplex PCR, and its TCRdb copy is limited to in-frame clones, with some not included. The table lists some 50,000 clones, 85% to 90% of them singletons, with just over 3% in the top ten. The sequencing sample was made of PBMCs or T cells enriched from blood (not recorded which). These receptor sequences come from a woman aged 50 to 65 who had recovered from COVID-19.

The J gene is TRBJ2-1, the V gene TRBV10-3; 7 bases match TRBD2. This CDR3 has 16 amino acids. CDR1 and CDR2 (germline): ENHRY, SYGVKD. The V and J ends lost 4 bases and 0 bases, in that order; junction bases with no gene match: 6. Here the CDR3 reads CAISGGGPSSYNEQFF. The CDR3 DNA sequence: TGTGCCATCAGTGGGGGAGGGCCAAGCTCCTACAATGAGCAGTTCTTC.

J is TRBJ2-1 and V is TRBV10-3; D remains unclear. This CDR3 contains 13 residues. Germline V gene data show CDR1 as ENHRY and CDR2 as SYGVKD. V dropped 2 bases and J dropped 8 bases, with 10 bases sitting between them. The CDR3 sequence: CAISERLADEQFF. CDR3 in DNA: TGTGCCATCAGTGAGAGACTGGCGGATGAGCAGTTCTTC.

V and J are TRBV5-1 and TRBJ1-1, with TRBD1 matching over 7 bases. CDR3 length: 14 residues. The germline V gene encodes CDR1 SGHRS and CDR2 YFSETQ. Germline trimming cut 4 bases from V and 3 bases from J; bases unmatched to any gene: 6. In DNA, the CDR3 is TGCGCCAGCAGCACACGACAGGGTGACACTGAAGCTTTCTTT. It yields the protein CASSTRQGDTEAFF.

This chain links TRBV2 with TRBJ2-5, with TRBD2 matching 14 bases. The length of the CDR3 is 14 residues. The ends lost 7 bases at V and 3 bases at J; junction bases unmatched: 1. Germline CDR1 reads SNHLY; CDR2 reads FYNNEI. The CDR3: CASKGLAGEETQYF. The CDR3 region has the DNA TGTGCCAGCAAGGGACTAGCGGGGGAAGAGACCCAGTACTTC.

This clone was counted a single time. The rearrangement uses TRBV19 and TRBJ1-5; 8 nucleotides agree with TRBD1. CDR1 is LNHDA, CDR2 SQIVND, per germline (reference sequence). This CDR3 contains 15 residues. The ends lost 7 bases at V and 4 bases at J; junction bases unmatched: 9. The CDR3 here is CASTQTGEGNQPQHF. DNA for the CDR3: TGTGCCAGTACCCAGACAGGGGAGGGGAATCAGCCCCAGCATTTT.

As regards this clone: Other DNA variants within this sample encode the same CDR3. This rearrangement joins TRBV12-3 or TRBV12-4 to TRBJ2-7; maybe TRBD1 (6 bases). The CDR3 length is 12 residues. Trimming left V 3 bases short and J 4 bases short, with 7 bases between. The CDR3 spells CASSFTGYEQYF. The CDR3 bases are TGTGCCAGCAGTTTTACAGGGTACGAGCAGTACTTC.

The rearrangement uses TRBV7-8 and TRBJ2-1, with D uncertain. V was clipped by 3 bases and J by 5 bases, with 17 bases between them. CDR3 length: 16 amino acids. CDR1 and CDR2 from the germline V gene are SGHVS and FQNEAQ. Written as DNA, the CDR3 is TGTGCCAGCAGCTTTTGGCGGATGCGCAGCGACAATGAGCAGTTCTTC. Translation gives CASSFWRMRSDNEQFF.

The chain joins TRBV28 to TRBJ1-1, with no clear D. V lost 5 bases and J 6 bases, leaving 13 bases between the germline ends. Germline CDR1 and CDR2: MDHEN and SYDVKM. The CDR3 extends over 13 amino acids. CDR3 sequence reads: CASSLGSGSEAFF. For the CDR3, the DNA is TGTGCCAGCAGTCTAGGGAGTGGGTCTGAAGCTTTCTTT.

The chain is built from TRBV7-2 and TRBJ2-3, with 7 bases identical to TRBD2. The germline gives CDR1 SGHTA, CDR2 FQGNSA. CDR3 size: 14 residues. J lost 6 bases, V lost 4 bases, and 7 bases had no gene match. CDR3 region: CASSSGLVTDTQYF. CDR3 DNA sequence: TGTGCCAGCAGCTCTGGACTAGTCACCGATACGCAGTATTTT. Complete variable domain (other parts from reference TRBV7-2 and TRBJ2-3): GAGVSQSPSNKVTEKGKDVELRCDPISGHTALYWYRQSLGQGLEFLIYFQGNSAPDKSGLPSDRFSAERTGGSVSTLTIQRTQQEDSAVYLCASSSGLVTDTQYFGPGTRLTVL.

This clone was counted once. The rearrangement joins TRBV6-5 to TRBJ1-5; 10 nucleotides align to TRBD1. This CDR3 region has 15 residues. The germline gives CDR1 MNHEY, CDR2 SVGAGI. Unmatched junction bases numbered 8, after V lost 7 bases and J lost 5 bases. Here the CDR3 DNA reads TGTGCCAGCACCGAGACAGGGGGCTGGGATCAGCCCCAGCATTTT. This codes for CASTETGGWDQPQHF.

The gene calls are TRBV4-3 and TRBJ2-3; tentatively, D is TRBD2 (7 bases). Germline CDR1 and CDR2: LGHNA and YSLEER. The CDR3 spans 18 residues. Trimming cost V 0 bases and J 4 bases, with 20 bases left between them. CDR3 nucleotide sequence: TGCGCCAGCAGCCAAGAAGCAGGGGCGGGAGTTTTGCCAGATACGCAGTATTTT. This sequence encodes CASSQEAGAGVLPDTQYF.

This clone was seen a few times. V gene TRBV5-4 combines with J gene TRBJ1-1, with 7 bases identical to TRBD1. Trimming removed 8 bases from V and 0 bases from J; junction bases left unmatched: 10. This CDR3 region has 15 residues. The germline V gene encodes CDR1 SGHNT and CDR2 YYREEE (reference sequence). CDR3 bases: TGTGCCAGTCGACGGGGTGGACAGGTGAACACTGAAGCTTTCTTT. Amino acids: CASRRGGQVNTEAFF.

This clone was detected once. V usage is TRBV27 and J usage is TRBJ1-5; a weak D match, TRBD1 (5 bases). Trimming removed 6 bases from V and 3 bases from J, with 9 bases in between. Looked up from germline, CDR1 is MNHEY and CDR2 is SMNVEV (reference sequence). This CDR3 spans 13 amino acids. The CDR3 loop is CASRTDSNQPQHF. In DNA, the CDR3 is TGTGCCAGCAGGACAGATTCCAATCAGCCCCAGCATTTT.

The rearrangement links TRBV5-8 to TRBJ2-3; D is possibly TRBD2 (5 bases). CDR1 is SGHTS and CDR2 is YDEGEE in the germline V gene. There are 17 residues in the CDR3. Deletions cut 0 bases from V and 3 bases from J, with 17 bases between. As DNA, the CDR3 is TGTGCCAGCAGCTTGGCCAGGCTAGCAGAAGGAACAGATACGCAGTATTTT. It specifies CASSLARLAEGTDTQYF.

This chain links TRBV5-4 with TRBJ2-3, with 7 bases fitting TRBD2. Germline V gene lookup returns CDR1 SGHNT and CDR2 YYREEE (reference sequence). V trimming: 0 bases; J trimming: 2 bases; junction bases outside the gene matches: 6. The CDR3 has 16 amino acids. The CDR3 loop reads CASSLVSAGYTDTQYF. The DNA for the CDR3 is TGTGCCAGCAGCTTGGTTTCAGCGGGGTACACAGATACGCAGTATTTT.

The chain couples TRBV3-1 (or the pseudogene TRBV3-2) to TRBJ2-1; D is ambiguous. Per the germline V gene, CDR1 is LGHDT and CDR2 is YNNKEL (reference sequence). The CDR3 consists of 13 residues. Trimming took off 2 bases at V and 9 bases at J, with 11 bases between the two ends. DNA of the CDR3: TGTGCCAGCAGCCAACCCCATTCAGGTGAGCAGTTCTTC. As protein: CASSQPHSGEQFF.

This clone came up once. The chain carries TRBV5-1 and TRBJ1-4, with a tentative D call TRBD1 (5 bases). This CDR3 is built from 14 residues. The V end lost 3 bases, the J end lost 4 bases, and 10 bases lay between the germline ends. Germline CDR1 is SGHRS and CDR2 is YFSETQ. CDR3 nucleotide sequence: TGCGCCAGCAGCTCGGACAACTTTAATGAAAAACTGTTTTTT. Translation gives CASSSDNFNEKLFF.

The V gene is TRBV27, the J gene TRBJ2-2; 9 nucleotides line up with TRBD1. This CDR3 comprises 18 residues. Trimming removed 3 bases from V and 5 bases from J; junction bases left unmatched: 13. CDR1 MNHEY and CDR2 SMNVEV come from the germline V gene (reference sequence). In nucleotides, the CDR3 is TGTGCCAGCAGTTTGACCAAGCGGGACAGGGTAATTACCGGGGAGCTGTTTTTT. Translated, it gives CASSLTKRDRVITGELFF.

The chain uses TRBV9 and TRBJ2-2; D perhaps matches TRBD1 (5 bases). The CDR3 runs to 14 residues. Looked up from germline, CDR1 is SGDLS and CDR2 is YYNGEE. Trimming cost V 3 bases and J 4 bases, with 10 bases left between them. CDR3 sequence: CASSEGFRTGELFF. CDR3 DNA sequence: TGTGCCAGCAGCGAGGGGTTTCGCACCGGGGAGCTGTTTTTT.

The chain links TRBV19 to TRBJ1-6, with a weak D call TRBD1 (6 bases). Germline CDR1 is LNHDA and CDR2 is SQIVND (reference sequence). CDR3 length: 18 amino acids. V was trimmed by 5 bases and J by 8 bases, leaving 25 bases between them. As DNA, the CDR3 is TGTGCCAGTAGTGAAAGGGGCCTAAGGACAGCTGACGATTCACCCCTCCACTTT. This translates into CASSERGLRTADDSPLHF.

The CDR3: CASSSSGQLYNEQFF. Here the CDR3 DNA reads TGTGCCAGCAGCTCCTCAGGACAATTATACAATGAGCAGTTCTTC. The rearrangement uses TRBV7-9 and TRBJ2-1, with TRBD1 as a possible D gene (5 bases). Germline lookup yields CDR1 SEHNR and CDR2 FQNEAQ (reference sequence). The CDR3 sequence is 15 residues long. V lost 4 bases to trimming and J lost 4 bases, with 14 bases between them.

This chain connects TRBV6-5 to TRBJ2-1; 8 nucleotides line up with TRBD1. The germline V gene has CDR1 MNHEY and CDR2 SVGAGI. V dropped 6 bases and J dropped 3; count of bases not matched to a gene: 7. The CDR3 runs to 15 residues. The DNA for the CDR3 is TGTGCCAGCAGCCTGACAGGGGACTTCTACAATGAGCAGTTCTTC. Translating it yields CASSLTGDFYNEQFF.

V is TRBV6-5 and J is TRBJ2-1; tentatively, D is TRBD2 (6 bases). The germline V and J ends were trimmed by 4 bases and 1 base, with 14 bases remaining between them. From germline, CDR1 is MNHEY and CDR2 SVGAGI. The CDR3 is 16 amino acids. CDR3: CASSSLTGRSYNEQFF. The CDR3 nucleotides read TGTGCCAGCAGTTCCCTAACCGGGAGATCCTACAATGAGCAGTTCTTC.

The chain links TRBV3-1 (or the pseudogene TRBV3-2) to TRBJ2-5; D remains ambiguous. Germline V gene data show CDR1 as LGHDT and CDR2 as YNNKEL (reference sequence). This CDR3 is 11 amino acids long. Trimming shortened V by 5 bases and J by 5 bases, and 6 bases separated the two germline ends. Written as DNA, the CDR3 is TGTGCCAGCAGCGGCCCTGAGACCCAGTACTTC. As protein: CASSGPETQYF.

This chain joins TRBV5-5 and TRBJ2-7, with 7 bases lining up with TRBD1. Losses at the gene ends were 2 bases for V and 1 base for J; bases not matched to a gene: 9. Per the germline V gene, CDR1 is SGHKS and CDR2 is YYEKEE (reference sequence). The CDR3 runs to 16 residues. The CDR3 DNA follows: TGTGCCAGCAGCTTTACGACAGGGACAGTATCCTACGAGCAGTACTTC. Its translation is CASSFTTGTVSYEQYF. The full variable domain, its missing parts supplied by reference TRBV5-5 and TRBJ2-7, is DAGVTQSPTHLIKTRGQQVTLRCSPISGHKSVSWYQQVLGQGPQFIFQYYEKEERGRGNFPDRFSARQFPNYSSELNVNALLLGDSALYLCASSFTTGTVSYEQYFGPGTRLTVT.

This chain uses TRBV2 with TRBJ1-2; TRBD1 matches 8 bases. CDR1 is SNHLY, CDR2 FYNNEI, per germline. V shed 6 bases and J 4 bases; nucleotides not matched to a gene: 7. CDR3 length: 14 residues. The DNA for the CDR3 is TGTGCCAGCAGATTGGGACAGGACGGCTATGGCTACACCTTC. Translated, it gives CASRLGQDGYGYTF. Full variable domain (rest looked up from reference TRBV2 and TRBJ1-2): EPEVTQTPSHQVTQMGQEVILRCVPISNHLYFYWYRQILGQKVEFLVSFYNNEISEKSEIFDDQFSVERPDGSNFTLKIRSTKLEDSAMYFCASRLGQDGYGYTFGSGTRLTVV.

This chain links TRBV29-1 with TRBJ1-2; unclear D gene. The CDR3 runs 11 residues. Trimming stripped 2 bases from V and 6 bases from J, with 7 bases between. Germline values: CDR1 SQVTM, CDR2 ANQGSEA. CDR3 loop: CSVERADGYTF. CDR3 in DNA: TGCAGCGTTGAAAGAGCGGATGGCTACACCTTC. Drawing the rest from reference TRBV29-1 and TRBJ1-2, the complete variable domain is SAVISQKPSRDICQRGTSLTIQCQVDSQVTMMFWYRQQPGQSLTLIATANQGSEATYESGFVIDKFPISRPNLTFSTLTVSNMSPEDSSIYLCSVERADGYTFGSGTRLTVV.

For the CDR3, the DNA is TGCGCCAGCAGTGAGAGGAGGTCAGCTTACACCGGGGAGCTGTTTTTT. The encoded protein is CASSERRSAYTGELFF. The chain couples TRBV10-2 to TRBJ2-2; a possible D gene is TRBD2 (5 bases). Trimming left V 2 bases short and J 3 bases short, with 13 bases between. Germline V gene sequence: CDR1 WSHSY, CDR2 SAAADI. This CDR3 has 16 residues.

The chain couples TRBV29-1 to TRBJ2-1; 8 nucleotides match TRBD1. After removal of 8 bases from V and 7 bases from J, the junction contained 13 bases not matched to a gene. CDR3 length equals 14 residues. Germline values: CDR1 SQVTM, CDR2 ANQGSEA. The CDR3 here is CSSTGDPPLNEQFF. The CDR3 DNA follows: TGCAGCTCGACAGGGGATCCCCCGTTAAATGAGCAGTTCTTC.

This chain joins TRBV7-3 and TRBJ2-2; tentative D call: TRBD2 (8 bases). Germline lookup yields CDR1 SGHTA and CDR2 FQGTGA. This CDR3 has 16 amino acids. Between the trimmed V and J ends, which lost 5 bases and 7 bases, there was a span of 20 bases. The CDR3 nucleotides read TGTGCCAGCAGCCCCCCCGGCGGGAGGACAGGCGGGGAGCTGTTTTTT. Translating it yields CASSPPGGRTGGELFF.